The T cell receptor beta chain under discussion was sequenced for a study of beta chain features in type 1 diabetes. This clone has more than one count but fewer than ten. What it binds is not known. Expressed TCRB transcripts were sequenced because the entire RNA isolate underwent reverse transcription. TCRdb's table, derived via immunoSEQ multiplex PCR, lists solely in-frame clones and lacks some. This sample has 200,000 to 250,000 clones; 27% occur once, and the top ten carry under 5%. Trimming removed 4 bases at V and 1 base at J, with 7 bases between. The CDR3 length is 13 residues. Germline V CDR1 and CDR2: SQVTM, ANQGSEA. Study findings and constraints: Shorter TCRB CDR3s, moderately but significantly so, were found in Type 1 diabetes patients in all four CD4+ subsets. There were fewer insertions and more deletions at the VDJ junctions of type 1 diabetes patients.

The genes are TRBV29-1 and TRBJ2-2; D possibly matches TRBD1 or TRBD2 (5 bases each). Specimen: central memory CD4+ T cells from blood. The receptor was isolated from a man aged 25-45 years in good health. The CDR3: CSVGDRNTGELFF. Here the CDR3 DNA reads TGCAGCGTTGGGGACCGGAACACCGGGGAGCTGTTTTTT.